This TCR beta chain originates from a study of CD4+ T cells in melanoma. Clones were read by immunoSEQ multiplex PCR, and TCRdb kept only the in-frame ones, dropping some. The data hold some 120,000 clones, with over 80% observed a single time. Comment on this clone: The target antigen is unknown.

Study-wide results and caveats: CD8+ T cell, macrophage and B cell function reportedly correlated with neoantigen-specific CD4+ T cells.

The sample taken for sequencing was peripheral blood. The sequence was obtained from a human donor with melanoma.

The DNA of the CDR3 is TGCGCCAGCAGCCAAGGTTCAGGGTATAGCAATCAGCCCCAGCATTTT. Translated: CASSQGSGYSNQPQHF. The chain joins TRBV4-1 to TRBJ1-5; D is perhaps TRBD1 (5 bases). V dropped 1 base and J dropped 0 bases, with 10 bases sitting between them. The CDR3 has 16 residues. Germline V lookup: CDR1 MGHRA, CDR2 YSYEKL.